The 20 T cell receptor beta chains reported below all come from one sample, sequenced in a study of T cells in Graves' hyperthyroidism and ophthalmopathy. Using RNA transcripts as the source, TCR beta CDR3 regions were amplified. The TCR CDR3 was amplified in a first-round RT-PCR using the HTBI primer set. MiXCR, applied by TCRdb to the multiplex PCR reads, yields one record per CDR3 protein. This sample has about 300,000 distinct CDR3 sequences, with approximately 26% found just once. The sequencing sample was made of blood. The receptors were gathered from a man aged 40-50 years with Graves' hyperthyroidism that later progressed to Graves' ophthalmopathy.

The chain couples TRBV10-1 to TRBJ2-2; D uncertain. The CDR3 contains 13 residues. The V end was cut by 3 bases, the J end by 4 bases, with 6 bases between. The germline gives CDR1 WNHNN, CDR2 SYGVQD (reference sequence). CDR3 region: CASSDPLTGELFF. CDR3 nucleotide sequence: TGCGCCAGCAGTGACCCCCTCACCGGGGAGCTGTTTTTT.

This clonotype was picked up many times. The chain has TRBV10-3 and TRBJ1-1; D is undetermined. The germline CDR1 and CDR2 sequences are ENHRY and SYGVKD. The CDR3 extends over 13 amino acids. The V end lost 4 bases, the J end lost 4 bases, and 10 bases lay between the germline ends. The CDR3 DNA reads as TGTGCCATCAGTGTAATTGGGGTCACTGAAGCTTTCTTT. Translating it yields CAISVIGVTEAFF.

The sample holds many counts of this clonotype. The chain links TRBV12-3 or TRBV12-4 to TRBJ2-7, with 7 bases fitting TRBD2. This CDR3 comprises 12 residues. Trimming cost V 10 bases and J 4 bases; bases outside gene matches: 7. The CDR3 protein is CATGGSFYEQYF. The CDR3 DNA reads TGTGCCACCGGCGGGAGTTTTTACGAGCAGTACTTC.

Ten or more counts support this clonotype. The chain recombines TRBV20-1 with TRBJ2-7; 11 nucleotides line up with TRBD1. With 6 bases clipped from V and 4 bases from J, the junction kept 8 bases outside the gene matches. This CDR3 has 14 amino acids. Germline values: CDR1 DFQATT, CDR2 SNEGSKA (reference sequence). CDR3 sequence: CSAEAGQGAYEQYF. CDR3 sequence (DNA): TGCAGTGCCGAAGCAGGACAGGGGGCTTACGAGCAGTACTTC.

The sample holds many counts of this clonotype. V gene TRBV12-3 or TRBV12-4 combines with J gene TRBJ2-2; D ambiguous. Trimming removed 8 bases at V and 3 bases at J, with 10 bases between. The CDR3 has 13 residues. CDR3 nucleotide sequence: TGTGCCAGCTATCCCAGGTACACCGGGGAGCTGTTTTTT. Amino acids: CASYPRYTGELFF.

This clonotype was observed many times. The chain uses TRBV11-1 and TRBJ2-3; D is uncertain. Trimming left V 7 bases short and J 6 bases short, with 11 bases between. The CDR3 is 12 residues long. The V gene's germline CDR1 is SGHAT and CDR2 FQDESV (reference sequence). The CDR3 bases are TGTGCCAGCACCCAGACTGTCGATACGCAGTATTTT. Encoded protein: CASTQTVDTQYF.

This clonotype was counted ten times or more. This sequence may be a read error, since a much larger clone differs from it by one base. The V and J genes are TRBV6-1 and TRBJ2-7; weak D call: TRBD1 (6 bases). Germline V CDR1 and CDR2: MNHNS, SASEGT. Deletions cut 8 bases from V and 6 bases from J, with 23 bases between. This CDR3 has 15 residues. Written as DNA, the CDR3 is TGTGCCAGCGGCGAAAGGCAGGGGTACGTCGGCGAGCAGTACTTC. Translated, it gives CASGERQGYVGEQYF.

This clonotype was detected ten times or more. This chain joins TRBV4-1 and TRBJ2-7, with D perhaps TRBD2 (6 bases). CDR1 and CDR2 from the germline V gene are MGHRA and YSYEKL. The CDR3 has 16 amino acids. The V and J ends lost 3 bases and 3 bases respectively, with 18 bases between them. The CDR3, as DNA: TGCGCCAGCAGCCATGGTCGTGGGGACGGGGGCTACGAGCAGTACTTC. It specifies CASSHGRGDGGYEQYF.

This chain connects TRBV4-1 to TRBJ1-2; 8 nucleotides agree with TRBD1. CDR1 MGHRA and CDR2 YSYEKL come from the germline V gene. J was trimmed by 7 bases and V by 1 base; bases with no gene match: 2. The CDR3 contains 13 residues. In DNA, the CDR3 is TGCGCCAGCAGCCAAGTGGACAGGGCTGGCTACACCTTC. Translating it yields CASSQVDRAGYTF.

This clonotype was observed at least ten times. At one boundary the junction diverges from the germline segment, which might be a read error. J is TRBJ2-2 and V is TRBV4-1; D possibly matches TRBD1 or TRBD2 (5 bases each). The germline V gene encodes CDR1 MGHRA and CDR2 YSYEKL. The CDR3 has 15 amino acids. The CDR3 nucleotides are TGCGCCAGCAGGCAAGGCCCAGGGAGAACCGGGGAGCTGTTTTTT. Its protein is CASRQGPGRTGELFF.

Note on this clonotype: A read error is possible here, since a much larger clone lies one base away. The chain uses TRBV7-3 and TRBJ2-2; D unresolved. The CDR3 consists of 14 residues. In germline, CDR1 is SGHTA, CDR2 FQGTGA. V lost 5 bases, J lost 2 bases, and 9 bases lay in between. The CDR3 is CASSTLLNTGELFF. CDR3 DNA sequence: TGTGCCAGCAGCACACTTCTTAACACCGGGGAGCTGTTTTTT.

In DNA form, the CDR3 reads TGTGCCAGCAGCTCGGGACTAGCGGGAGCAAAGGTTAGGGACGAGCAGTACTTC. This codes for CASSSGLAGAKVRDEQYF. This chain joins TRBV28 and TRBJ2-7; 14 bases fit TRBD2. This CDR3 comprises 18 residues. Germline-derived CDR1 and CDR2 are MDHEN and SYDVKM. Trimming at V came to 6 bases and at J to 5 bases, leaving 15 bases not matched to a gene.

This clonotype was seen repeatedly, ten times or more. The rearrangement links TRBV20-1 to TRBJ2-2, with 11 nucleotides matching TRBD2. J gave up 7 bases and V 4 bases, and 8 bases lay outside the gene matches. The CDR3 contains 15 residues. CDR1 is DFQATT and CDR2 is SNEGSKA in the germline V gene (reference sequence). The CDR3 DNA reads TGCAGTGCTAACACCGGGACTAGCGGTATCGGGGAGCTGTTTTTT. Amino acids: CSANTGTSGIGELFF.

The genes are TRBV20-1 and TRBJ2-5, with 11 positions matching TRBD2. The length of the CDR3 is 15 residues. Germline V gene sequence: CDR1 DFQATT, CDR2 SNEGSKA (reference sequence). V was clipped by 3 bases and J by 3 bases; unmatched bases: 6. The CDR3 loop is CSASRLAGWEETQYF. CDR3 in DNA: TGCAGTGCTAGCCGACTAGCGGGGTGGGAAGAGACCCAGTACTTC.

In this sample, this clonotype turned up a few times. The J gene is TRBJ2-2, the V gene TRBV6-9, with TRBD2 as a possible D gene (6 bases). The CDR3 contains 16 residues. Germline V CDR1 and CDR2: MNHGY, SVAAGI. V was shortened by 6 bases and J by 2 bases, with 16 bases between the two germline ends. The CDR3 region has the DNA TGTGCCAGCAGCCCGGTAGCGGACTCCAACACCGGGGAGCTGTTTTTT. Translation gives CASSPVADSNTGELFF.

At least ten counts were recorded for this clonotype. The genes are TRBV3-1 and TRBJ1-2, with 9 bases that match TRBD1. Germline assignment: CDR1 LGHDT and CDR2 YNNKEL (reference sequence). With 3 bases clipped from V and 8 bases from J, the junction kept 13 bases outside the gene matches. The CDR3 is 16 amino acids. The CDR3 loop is CASSHHLTGGFEGYTF. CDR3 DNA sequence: TGTGCCAGCAGCCACCACTTGACAGGGGGATTTGAAGGCTACACCTTC.

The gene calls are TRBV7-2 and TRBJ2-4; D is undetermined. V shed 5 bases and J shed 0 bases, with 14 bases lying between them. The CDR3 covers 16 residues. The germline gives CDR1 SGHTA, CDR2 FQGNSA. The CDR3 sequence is CASSKSIWVAKNIQYF. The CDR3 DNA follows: TGTGCCAGCAGCAAGAGCATTTGGGTAGCCAAAAACATTCAGTACTTC.

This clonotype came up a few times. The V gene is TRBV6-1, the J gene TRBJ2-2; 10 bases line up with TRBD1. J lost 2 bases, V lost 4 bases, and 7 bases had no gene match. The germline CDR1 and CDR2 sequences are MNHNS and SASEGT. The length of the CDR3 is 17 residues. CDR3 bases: TGTGCCAGCAGTGGGTGGACAGGGGGGAAAAACACCGGGGAGCTGTTTTTT. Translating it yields CASSGWTGGKNTGELFF.

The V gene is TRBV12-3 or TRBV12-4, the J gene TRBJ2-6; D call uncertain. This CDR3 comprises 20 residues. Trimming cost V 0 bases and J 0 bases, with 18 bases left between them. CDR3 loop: CASSLARLPSPSSGANVLTF. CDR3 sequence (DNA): TGTGCCAGCAGTTTAGCTAGGTTGCCCTCCCCCAGCTCTGGGGCCAACGTCCTGACTTTC.

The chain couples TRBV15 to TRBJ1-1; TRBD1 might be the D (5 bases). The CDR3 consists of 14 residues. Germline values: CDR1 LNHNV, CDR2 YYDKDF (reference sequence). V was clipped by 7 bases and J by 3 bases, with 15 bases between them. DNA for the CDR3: TGTGCCACCAACGAGGGGAGAGGGTACACTGAAGCTTTCTTT. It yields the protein CATNEGRGYTEAFF.